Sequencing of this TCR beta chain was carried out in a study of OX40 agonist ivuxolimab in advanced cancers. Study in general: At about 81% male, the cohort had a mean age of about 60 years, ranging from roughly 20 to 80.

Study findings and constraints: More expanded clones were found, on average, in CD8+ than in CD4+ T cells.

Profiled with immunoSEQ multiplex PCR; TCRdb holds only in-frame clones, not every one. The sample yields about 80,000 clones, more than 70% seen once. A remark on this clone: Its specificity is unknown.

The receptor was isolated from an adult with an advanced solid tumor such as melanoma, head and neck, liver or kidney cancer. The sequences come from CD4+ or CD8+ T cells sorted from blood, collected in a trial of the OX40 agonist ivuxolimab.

CDR3: CASSKGTGLIGNTIYF. The CDR3 DNA reads as TGTGCCAGCAGCAAAGGGACAGGGCTTATTGGAAACACCATATATTTT. This rearrangement joins TRBV7-2 to TRBJ1-3; 9 bases match TRBD1. CDR3 length equals 16 residues. The ends lost 5 bases at V and 3 bases at J; junction bases unmatched: 8. The germline gives CDR1 SGHTA, CDR2 FQGNSA.